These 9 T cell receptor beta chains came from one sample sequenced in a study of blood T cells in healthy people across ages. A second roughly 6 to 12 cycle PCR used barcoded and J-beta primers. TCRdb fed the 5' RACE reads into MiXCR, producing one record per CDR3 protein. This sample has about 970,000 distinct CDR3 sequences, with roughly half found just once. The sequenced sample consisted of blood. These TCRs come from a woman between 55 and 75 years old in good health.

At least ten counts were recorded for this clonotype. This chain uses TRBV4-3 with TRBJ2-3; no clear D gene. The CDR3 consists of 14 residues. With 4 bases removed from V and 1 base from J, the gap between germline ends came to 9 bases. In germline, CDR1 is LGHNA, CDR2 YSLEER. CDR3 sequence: CASSRGVGTDTQYF. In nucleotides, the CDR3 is TGCGCCAGCAGCCGCGGAGTTGGCACAGATACGCAGTATTTT.

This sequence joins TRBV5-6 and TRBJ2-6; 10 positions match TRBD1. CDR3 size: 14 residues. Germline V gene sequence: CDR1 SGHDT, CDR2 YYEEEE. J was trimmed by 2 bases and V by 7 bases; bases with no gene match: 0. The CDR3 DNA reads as TGTGCCAGCGGACAGGGGGCTGGGGCCAACGTCCTGACTTTC. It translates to CASGQGAGANVLTF.

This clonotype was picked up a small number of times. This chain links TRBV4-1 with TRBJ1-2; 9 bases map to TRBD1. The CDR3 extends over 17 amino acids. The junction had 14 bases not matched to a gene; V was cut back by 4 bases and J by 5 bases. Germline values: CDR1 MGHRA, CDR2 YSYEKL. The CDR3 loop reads CASSPVGQGKRGYGYTF. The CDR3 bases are TGCGCCAGCAGCCCTGTAGGACAGGGGAAGAGGGGTTATGGCTACACCTTC.

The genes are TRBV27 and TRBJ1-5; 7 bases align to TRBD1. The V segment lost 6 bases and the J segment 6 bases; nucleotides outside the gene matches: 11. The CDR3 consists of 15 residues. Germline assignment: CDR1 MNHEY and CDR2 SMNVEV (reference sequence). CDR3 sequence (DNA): TGTGCCAGCAGCCGGCGGTCAGGGGGTGGTCAGCCCCAGCATTTT. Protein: CASSRRSGGGQPQHF.

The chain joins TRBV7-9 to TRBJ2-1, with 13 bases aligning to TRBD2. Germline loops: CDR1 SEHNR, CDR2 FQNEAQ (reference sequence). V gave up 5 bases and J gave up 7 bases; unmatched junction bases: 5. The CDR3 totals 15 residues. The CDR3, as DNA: TGTGCCAGCAGCCCGACTAGCGGGAGGTTGAATGAGCAGTTCTTC. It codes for CASSPTSGRLNEQFF.

CDR3: CASSRDLRNSPLHF. CDR3 nucleotides: TGTGCCAGCAGTAGGGACCTCAGAAATTCACCCCTCCACTTT. The V gene is TRBV6-5, the J gene TRBJ1-6, with D possibly matching TRBD1 (5 bases). Germline V gene sequence: CDR1 MNHEY, CDR2 SVGAGI. CDR3 size: 14 residues. Trimming left V 5 bases short and J 7 bases short, with 12 bases between.

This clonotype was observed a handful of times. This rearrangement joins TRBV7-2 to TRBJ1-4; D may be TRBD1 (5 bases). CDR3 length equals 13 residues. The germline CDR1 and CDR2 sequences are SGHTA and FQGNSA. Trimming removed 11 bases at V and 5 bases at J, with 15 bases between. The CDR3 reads CALARGPNEKLFF. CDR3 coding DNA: TGTGCCCTCGCGAGGGGCCCAAATGAAAAACTGTTTTTT.

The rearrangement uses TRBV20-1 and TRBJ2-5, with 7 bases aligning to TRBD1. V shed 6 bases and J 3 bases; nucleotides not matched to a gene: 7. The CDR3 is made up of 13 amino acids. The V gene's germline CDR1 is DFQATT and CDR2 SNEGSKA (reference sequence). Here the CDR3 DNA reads TGCAGTGCAATCGGGACAGCCAAAGAGACCCAGTACTTC. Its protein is CSAIGTAKETQYF.

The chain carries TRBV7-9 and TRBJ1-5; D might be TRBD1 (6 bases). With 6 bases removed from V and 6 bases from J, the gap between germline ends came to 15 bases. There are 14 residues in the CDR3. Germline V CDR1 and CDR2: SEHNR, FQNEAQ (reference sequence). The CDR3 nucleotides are TGTGCCAGCAGAGCACAGGGTTCCAGTCAGCCCCAGCATTTT. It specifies CASRAQGSSQPQHF.